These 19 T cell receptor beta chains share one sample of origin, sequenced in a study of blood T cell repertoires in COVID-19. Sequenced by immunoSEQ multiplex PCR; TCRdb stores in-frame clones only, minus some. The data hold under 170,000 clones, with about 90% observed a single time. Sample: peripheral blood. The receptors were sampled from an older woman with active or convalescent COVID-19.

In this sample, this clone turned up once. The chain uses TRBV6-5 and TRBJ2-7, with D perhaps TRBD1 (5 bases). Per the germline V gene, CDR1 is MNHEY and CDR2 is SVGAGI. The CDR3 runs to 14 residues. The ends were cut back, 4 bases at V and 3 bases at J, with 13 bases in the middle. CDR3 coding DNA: TGTGCCAGCAGTTTCAGGGTCACTCTCTACGAGCAGTACTTC. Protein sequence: CASSFRVTLYEQYF.

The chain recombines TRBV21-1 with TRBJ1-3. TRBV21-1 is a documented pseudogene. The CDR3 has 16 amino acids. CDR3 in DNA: TGTGCCAGCAGCAAAGTGAGCAAGAGCTCTGGAAACACCATATATTTT. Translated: CASSKVSKSSGNTIYF.

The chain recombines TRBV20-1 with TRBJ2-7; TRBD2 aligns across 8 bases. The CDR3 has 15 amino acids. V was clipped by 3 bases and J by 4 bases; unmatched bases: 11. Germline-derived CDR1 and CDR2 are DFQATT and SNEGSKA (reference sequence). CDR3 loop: CSASEPGLEWYEQYF. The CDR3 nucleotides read TGCAGTGCTAGTGAACCGGGACTAGAATGGTACGAGCAGTACTTC.

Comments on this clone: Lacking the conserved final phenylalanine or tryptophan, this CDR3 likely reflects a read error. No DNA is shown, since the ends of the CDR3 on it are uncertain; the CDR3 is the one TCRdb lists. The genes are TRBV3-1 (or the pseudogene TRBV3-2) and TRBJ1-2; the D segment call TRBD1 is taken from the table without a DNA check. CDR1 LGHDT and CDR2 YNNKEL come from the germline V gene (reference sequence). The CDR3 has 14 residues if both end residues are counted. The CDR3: CASSQVGQGPGARI.

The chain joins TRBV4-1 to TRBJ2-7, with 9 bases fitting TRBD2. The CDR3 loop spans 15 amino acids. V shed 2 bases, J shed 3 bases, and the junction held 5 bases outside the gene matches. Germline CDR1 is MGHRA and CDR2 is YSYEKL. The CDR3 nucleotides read TGCGCCAGCAGCCAACCCCAGCGGGGGGACTACGAGCAGTACTTC. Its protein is CASSQPQRGDYEQYF.

CDR3 DNA: TGTGCCAGCAGTTACGGAGGACTACCGAACACCGGGGAGCTGTTTTTT. It yields the protein CASSYGGLPNTGELFF. V gene TRBV6-2 or TRBV6-3 combines with J gene TRBJ2-2; D perhaps matches TRBD2 (6 bases). Trimming cost V 2 bases and J 0 bases, with 10 bases left between them. Germline V gene data show CDR1 as MNHEY and CDR2 as SVGEGT. The CDR3 loop spans 16 amino acids.

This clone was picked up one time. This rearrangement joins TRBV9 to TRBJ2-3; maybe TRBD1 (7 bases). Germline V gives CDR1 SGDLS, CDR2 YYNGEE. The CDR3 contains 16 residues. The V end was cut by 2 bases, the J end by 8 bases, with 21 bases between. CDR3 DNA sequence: TGTGCCAGCAGCGTCGGTTCTGCGGCAGGGGGAGGTACGCAGTATTTT. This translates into CASSVGSAAGGGTQYF.

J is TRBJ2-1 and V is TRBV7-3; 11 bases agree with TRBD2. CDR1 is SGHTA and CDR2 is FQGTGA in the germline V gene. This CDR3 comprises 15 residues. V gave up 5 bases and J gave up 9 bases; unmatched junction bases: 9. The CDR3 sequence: CASSPSGGKVGEQFF. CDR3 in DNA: TGTGCCAGCAGCCCTAGCGGGGGGAAAGTTGGTGAGCAGTTCTTC.

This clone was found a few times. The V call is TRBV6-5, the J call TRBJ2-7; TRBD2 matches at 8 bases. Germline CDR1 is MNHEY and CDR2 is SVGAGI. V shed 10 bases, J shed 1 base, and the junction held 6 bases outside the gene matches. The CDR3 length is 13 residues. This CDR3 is CATHGGVSYEQYF. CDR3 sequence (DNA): TGTGCCACACACGGGGGGGTGTCCTACGAGCAGTACTTC.

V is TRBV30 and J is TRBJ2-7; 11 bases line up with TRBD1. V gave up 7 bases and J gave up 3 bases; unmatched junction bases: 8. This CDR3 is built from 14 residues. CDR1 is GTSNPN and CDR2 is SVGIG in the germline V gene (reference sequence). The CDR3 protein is CAFRRGTGGYEQYF. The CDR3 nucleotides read TGTGCCTTTAGGAGGGGGACAGGGGGCTACGAGCAGTACTTC. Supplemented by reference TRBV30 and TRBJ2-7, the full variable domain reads SQTIHQWPATLVQPVGSPLSLECTVEGTSNPNLYWYRQAAGRGLQLLFYSVGIGQISSEVPQNLSASRPQDRQFILSSKKLLLSDSGFYLCAFRRGTGGYEQYFGPGTRLTVT.

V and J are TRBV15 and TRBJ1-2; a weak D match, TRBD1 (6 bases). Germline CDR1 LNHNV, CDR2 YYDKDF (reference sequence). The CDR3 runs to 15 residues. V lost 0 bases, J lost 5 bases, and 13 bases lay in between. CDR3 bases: TGTGCCACCAGCAGAGATAACAGGGATCCTTATGGCTACACCTTC. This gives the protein CATSRDNRDPYGYTF.

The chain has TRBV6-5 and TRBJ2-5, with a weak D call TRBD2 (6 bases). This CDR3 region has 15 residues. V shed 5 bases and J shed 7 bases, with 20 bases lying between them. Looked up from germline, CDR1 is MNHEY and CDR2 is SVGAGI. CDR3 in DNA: TGTGCCAGCAGTCTTAATTTGGCGGGAACCGGGACCCAGTACTTC. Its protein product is CASSLNLAGTGTQYF.

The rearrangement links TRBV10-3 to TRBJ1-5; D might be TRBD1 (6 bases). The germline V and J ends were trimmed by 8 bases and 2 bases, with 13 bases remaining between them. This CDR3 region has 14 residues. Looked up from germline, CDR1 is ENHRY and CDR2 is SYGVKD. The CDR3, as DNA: TGTGCCATCGGTCTACAGGGAGGCAATCAGCCCCAGCATTTT. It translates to CAIGLQGGNQPQHF.

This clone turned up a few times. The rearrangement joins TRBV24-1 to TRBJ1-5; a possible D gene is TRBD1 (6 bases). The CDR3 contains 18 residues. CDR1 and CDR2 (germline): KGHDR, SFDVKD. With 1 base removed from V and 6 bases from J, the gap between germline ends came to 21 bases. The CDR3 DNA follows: TGTGCCACCAGTGATTTAATAGTGTCTGGGGGCATCGGTCAGCCCCAGCATTTT. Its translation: CATSDLIVSGGIGQPQHF.

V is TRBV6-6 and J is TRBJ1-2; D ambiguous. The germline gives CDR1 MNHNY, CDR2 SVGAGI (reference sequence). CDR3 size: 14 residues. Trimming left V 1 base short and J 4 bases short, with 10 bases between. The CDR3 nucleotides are TGTGCCAGCAGTTACTATCAGGAAAGCTATGGCTACACCTTC. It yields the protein CASSYYQESYGYTF.

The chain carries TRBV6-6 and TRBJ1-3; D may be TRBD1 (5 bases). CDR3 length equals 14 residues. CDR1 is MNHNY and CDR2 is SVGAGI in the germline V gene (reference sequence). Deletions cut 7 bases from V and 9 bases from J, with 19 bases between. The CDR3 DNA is TGTGCCAGCAAAAGTGGGGCGGATCGTAGCACCATATATTTT. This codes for CASKSGADRSTIYF.

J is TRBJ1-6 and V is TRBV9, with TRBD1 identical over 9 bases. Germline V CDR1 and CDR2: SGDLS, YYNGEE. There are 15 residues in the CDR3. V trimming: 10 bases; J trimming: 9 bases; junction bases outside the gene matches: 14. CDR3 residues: CAASRGADRGSPLHF. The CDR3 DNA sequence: TGTGCCGCTTCAAGGGGTGCGGACAGGGGTTCACCCCTCCACTTT.

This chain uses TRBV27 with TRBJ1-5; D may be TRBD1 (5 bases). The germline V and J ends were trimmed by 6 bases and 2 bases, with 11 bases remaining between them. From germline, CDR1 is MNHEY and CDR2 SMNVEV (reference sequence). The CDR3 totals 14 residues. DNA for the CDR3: TGTGCCAGCAGCCAAGGGGTTGGCAATCAGCCCCAGCATTTT. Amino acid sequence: CASSQGVGNQPQHF.

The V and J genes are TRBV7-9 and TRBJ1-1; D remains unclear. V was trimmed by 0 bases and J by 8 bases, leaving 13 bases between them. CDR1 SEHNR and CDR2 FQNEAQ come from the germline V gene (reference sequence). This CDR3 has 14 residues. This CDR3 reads CASSLAKRPLEAFF. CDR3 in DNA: TGTGCCAGCAGCTTAGCGAAGCGTCCCTTGGAAGCTTTCTTT.